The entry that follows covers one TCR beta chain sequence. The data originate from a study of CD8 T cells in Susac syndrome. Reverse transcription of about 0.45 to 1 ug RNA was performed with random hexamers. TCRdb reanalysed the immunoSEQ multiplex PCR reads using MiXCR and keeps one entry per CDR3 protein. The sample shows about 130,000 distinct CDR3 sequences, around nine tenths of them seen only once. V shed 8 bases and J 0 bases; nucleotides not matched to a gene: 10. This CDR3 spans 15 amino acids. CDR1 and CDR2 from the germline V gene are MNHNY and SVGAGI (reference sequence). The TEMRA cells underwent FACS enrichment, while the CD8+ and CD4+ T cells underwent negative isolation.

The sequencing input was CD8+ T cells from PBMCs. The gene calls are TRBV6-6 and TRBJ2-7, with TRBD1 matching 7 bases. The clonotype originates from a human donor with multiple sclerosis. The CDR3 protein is CASSHPGTASYEQYF. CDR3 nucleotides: TGTGCCAGCTCGCACCCCGGGACAGCCTCCTACGAGCAGTACTTC.